Listed here are 12 T cell receptor beta chains from one sample, sequenced in a study of shared clonotypes between healthy human individuals. It was CD45RO-negative cells, positively selected for CCR7, that made up naive CD8 cells, with terminally differentiated effector memory CD45RA+ cells excluded. Generated by immunoSEQ multiplex PCR, the TCRdb table keeps only in-frame clones and is missing some. The data contain some 2.1 million clones, around 95% of them singletons. Input material: naive CD8+ T cells from PBMCs. These TCRs come from a man aged 18-30 years in good health. Some clones in this sample may be carry-over from other donors' samples.

The table lists this clone with a few counts. The gene calls are TRBV18 and TRBJ2-2; no firm D call. V lost 4 bases and J lost 4, with 1 base in between. Germline values: CDR1 KGHSH, CDR2 LQKENI. The CDR3 has 11 amino acids. The CDR3 DNA reads as TGTGCCAGCTCACTCACCGGGGAGCTGTTTTTT. Translating gives CASSLTGELFF.

This chain connects TRBV27 to TRBJ2-3; the D gene is possibly TRBD2 (5 bases). The germline V gene encodes CDR1 MNHEY and CDR2 SMNVEV (reference sequence). The V gene lost 4 bases and the J gene lost 2 bases, with 13 bases spanning the gap. This CDR3 region has 15 residues. CDR3 nucleotides: TGTGCCAGCAGTTCTACAGCGGCTTACACAGATACGCAGTATTTT. This translates into CASSSTAAYTDTQYF.

This clone turned up a few times. The sample carries other DNA sequences with the same CDR3. The chain is built from TRBV19 and TRBJ1-2; D not certain. V was trimmed by 5 bases and J by 4 bases, leaving 2 bases between them. The CDR3 length is 10 residues. CDR1 is LNHDA, CDR2 SQIVND, per germline (reference sequence). The CDR3 DNA is TGTGCCAGTAGTTCCTATGGCTACACCTTC. This encodes CASSSYGYTF.

Comment on this clone: The same CDR3 is also encoded by other DNA sequences in this sample. The J gene is TRBJ2-7, the V gene TRBV7-9, with no clear D. The V gene's germline CDR1 is SEHNR and CDR2 FQNEAQ (reference sequence). The CDR3 totals 12 residues. Trimming cost V 5 bases and J 2 bases, with 7 bases left between them. The CDR3 is CASSLRAYEQYF. The CDR3 DNA reads as TGTGCCAGCAGCCTGAGAGCCTACGAGCAGTACTTC.

This clone has only one observation. The chain employs TRBV7-9 and TRBJ2-2; perhaps TRBD2 as D (5 bases). The CDR3 has 18 residues. Germline V gene data show CDR1 as SEHNR and CDR2 as FQNEAQ (reference sequence). Deletions cut 5 bases from V and 6 bases from J, with 25 bases between. DNA for the CDR3: TGTGCCAGCAGCCAGCCATTGGGCGGGTACCTAGGGCCCGGGGAGCTGTTTTTT. It codes for CASSQPLGGYLGPGELFF.

The gene calls are TRBV5-8 and TRBJ2-1; D possibly corresponds to TRBD1 (6 bases). V gave up 3 bases and J gave up 0 bases, with 10 bases separating them. This CDR3 is 15 amino acids long. The germline V gene has CDR1 SGHTS and CDR2 YDEGEE. The CDR3 loop reads CASSWGLSSYNEQFF. In DNA form, the CDR3 reads TGTGCCAGCAGCTGGGGGCTCAGCTCCTACAATGAGCAGTTCTTC.

The rearrangement joins TRBV7-9 to TRBJ1-4; no firm D call. CDR3 length: 14 amino acids. Germline V lookup: CDR1 SEHNR, CDR2 FQNEAQ (reference sequence). Trimming took 4 bases from V and 5 from J, leaving 11 bases between them. CDR3 residues: CASSSTSGNEKLFF. The CDR3 DNA sequence: TGTGCCAGCAGCTCCACCTCCGGGAATGAAAAACTGTTTTTT.

This chain uses TRBV28 with TRBJ2-7; TRBD1 matches at 9 bases. Germline-derived CDR1 and CDR2 are MDHEN and SYDVKM. J was trimmed by 1 base and V by 6 bases; bases with no gene match: 4. CDR3 length equals 14 residues. In nucleotides, the CDR3 is TGTGCCAGCAGAGGGACAGGGTTTTCCTACGAGCAGTACTTC. It translates to CASRGTGFSYEQYF.

The count of this clone is one. The chain recombines TRBV7-9 with TRBJ1-4, with D possibly TRBD1 on 6 matching bases. Germline CDR1 SEHNR, CDR2 FQNEAQ (reference sequence). V gave up 2 bases and J gave up 8 bases, with 12 bases separating them. The length of the CDR3 is 14 residues. The CDR3 region is CASSLSGAAEKLFF. The CDR3 region has the DNA TGTGCCAGCAGCTTATCGGGGGCGGCGGAAAAACTGTTTTTT. The entire variable domain, with the rest obtained from reference TRBV7-9 and TRBJ1-4, is as follows: DTGVSQNPRHKITKRGQNVTFRCDPISEHNRLYWYRQTLGQGPEFLTYFQNEAQLEKSRLLSDRFSAERPKGSFSTLEIQRTEQGDSAMYLCASSLSGAAEKLFFGSGTQLSVL.

Remarks on this clone: The sample has other DNA sequences that encode this CDR3 too. The chain uses TRBV28 and TRBJ2-7; 12 bases align to TRBD2. This CDR3 has 15 amino acids. Germline loops: CDR1 MDHEN, CDR2 SYDVKM. Trimming cost V 5 bases and J 4 bases; bases outside gene matches: 6. The CDR3 region has the DNA TGTGCCAGCAGTCCACCGACTAGCGGGAGTTACGAGCAGTACTTC. The encoded protein is CASSPPTSGSYEQYF.

The chain combines TRBV5-6 with TRBJ1-2; 7 bases are shared with TRBD1. From germline, CDR1 is SGHDT and CDR2 YYEEEE. The CDR3 extends over 13 amino acids. Trimming took 2 bases from V and 3 from J; bases not matched to a gene: 1. The CDR3 is CASSFGTDYGYTF. The CDR3, as DNA: TGTGCCAGCAGCTTTGGGACAGACTATGGCTACACCTTC.

With respect to this clone: In the same sample, other DNA sequences code for this CDR3. This chain joins TRBV9 and TRBJ2-7; 12 bases are a match to TRBD2. CDR1 is SGDLS and CDR2 is YYNGEE in the germline V gene. The junction had 2 bases not matched to a gene; V was cut back by 4 bases and J by 3 bases. The CDR3 is made up of 14 amino acids. CDR3 amino acids: CASSLGLAGYEQYF. The CDR3 DNA sequence: TGTGCCAGCAGCTTGGGACTAGCGGGCTACGAGCAGTACTTC. The full variable domain, its missing parts supplied by reference TRBV9 and TRBJ2-7, is DSGVTQTPKHLITATGQRVTLRCSPRSGDLSVYWYQQSLDQGLQFLIQYYNGEERAKGNILERFSAQQFPDLHSELNLSSLELGDSALYFCASSLGLAGYEQYFGPGTRLTVT.